This entry describes one T cell receptor beta chain. Antigen: not known. Using its own MiXCR run on the reads, TCRdb lists one record per CDR3 protein. Here the sample spans around 710,000 distinct CDR3 sequences, approximately 32% being singletons. The data stem from a study of T cell repertoires in cytomegalovirus infection. Study context: Recently identified HLA-C-restricted CMV epitopes were used, and well-studied HLA-B-restricted CMV epitopes were used as well. Indications of both CMV infection and matching HLA type were provided by public TCR beta signatures. Study-wide points: Across the ex vivo response, the dominant clonotypes were HLA-C-restricted CMV-specific TCR beta clonotypes.

The length of the CDR3 is 14 residues. V lost 1 base, J lost 8 bases, and 14 bases lay in between. Germline V CDR1 and CDR2: MGHRA, YSYEKL. This sample comprised cultured CD8+ T cells from PBMCs, obtained from culture after CMV antigen stimulation. This sequence was found in a human donor in good health (CMV status not recorded). Some clones in this sample may be carry-over from other donors' samples. The rearrangement links TRBV4-1 to TRBJ1-2; D not resolved. CDR3 nucleotides: TGCGCCAGCAGCCAAGGCAGAGATTCGGACGGCTACACCTTC. Encoded protein: CASSQGRDSDGYTF.